One sample yielded the 29 T cell receptor beta chains listed below, sequenced in a study of T cells in women clearing cervical HPV infection. Repertoires were generated with immunoSEQ multiplex PCR, while TCRdb's copy carries only in-frame clones and drops some. The sample table sets out about 48,000 clones. The sequenced sample was blood buffy coat. All receptors derive from a woman aged 18-69 years with a cervical HPV16 infection that either progressed to CIN3+ or cleared (not recorded which).

On this clone: The read comes to an end 3 residues before the CDR3 does, leaving the germline J gene to fill in the end. The chain links TRBV6-1 to TRBJ1-5, with 7 bases identical to TRBD1. The CDR3 runs to 15 residues. The V segment lost 4 bases and the J segment 0 bases; nucleotides outside the gene matches: 3. CDR1 and CDR2 (germline): MNHNS, SASEGT. CDR3: CASSVDRVSNQPQHF. Partial CDR3 DNA: TGTGCCAGCAGTGTCGACAGGGTTAGCAATCAGCCC.

The sequenced CDR3 bases are TGCGCCAGCAGAGCGACAGGGGTGGAGACC. Translated, it gives CASRATGVET. In full, the CDR3 reads CASRATGVETQYF. The chain joins TRBV5-1 to TRBJ2-5, with 8 bases lining up with TRBD1. The DNA ends 3 residues before the CDR3 does, and the rest of the CDR3 is filled in from the germline J gene. This CDR3 is built from 13 residues. Germline V lookup: CDR1 SGHRS, CDR2 YFSETQ. With 5 bases clipped from V and 5 bases from J, the junction kept 5 bases outside the gene matches.

Remarks on this clone: The read terminates 3 residues before the CDR3 end, so the remaining end is supplied by the germline J gene. The J gene is TRBJ2-5, the V gene TRBV14; unclear D gene. The CDR3 extends over 15 amino acids. The germline V and J ends were trimmed by 0 bases and 2 bases, with 10 bases remaining between them. Germline CDR1 reads SGHDN; CDR2 reads FVKESK. The CDR3 sequence is CASSQDSRDQETQYF. The CDR3 bases that were read are TGTGCCAGCAGCCAAGATAGCCGAGATCAAGAGACC.

As for this clone: The missing CDR3 end, 3 residues past where the read stops, is filled in from the germline J gene. This chain joins TRBV7-6 and TRBJ2-1; tentatively, D is TRBD2 (7 bases). Germline V gene data show CDR1 as SGHVS and CDR2 as FNYEAQ. V was pared by 4 bases and J by 0 bases, with 16 bases between. The CDR3 runs 17 residues. CDR3 region: CASSSLRGASSYNEQFF. The DNA read from the CDR3 is TGTGCCAGCAGCTCCCTTCGGGGGGCGAGCTCCTACAATGAG.

As concerns this clone: Sequencing ends 3 residues short of the CDR3 end; the germline J gene provides the rest. V usage is TRBV11-2 and J usage is TRBJ2-3, with TRBD1 identical over 9 bases. CDR3 size: 13 residues. CDR1 is SGHAT and CDR2 is FQNNGV in the germline V gene. CDR3 region: CASSFTRDRAQYF. CDR3 bases read: TGTGCCAGCAGCTTCACCCGGGACAGGGCG.

Concerning this clone itself: The DNA ends 3 residues before the CDR3 does, and the rest of the CDR3 is filled in from the germline J gene. The chain is built from TRBV10-3 and TRBJ2-7, with TRBD1 matching over 7 bases. The CDR3 spans 13 residues. Unmatched junction bases numbered 3, after V lost 5 bases and J lost 2 bases. The germline V gene has CDR1 ENHRY and CDR2 SYGVKD. CDR3 DNA (partial): TGTGCCATCAGTCGGGACAGACCCTACGAG. The encoded protein is CAISRDRPYE. The complete CDR3 reads CAISRDRPYEQYF.

As regards this clone: The sequenced fragment ends 3 residues before the CDR3 boundary, so the rest is inferred from the germline J gene. The J gene is TRBJ1-1, the V gene TRBV30, with D possibly being TRBD1 (5 bases). The V gene lost 8 bases and the J gene lost 0 bases, with 13 bases spanning the gap. The CDR3 totals 13 residues. Germline CDR1 GTSNPN, CDR2 SVGIG (reference sequence). Partial CDR3 DNA: TGTGCCGGGGGGGGTCTCCTGAACACTGAA. Its protein product is CAGGGLLNTE. The full CDR3 sequence reads CAGGGLLNTEAFF.

About this clone itself: The sequence runs out 3 residues before the end of the CDR3; the remainder is reconstructed from the germline J gene. The V call is TRBV2, the J call TRBJ1-2; D is unresolved. Per the germline V gene, CDR1 is SNHLY and CDR2 is FYNNEI. This CDR3 has 13 residues. The chain's CDR3 is CASSDVKLGGYTF. CDR3 DNA (partial): TGTGCCAGCAGTGATGTTAAACTCGGGGGC.

Note on this clone: The read ends 3 residues before the CDR3 terminus; that terminus is restored from the germline J gene. This sequence joins TRBV7-2 and TRBJ1-1; 7 nucleotides line up with TRBD1. Germline CDR1 and CDR2: SGHTA and FQGNSA. The CDR3 has 12 amino acids. The CDR3: CASSFLQGRAFF. The CDR3 bases that were read are TGTGCCAGCAGCTTCCTACAGGGGAGA.

About this clone itself: The read ends 3 residues before the CDR3 terminus; that terminus is restored from the germline J gene. The chain has TRBV4-1 and TRBJ1-6, with D maybe TRBD1 (5 bases). The V end lost 2 bases, the J end lost 7 bases, and 9 bases lay between the germline ends. CDR1 and CDR2 (germline): MGHRA, YSYEKL. The CDR3 contains 14 residues. This chain's CDR3 is CASSQKGVNSPLHF. The DNA read from the CDR3 is TGCGCCAGCAGCCAAAAAGGGGTAAATTCACCC.

Notes on this clone: The CDR3 extends 3 residues past the end of the read, so its final part is completed from the germline J gene. This chain joins TRBV5-1 and TRBJ2-7; 9 nucleotides agree with TRBD2. V lost 0 bases and J lost 1; bases outside the gene matches: 11. CDR3 length equals 18 residues. Germline assignment: CDR1 SGHRS and CDR2 YFSETQ. The CDR3 protein is CASSLASGVSGGSYEQYF. The CDR3 bases that were read are TGCGCCAGCAGCTTGGCCTCGGGGGTGAGCGGGGGGTCCTACGAG.

On this clone itself: The read comes to an end 3 residues before the CDR3 does, leaving the germline J gene to fill in the end. V gene TRBV11-2 combines with J gene TRBJ1-2; a possible D gene is TRBD1 (5 bases). Germline CDR1 and CDR2: SGHAT and FQNNGV. This CDR3 is built from 13 residues. V lost 5 bases and J lost 2, with 9 bases in between. The covered CDR3 bases are TGTGCCAGCAGCACACAGGCGAACTATGGC. Residues: CASSTQANYG. The whole CDR3 region reads CASSTQANYGYTF.

A note on this clone: The missing CDR3 end, 3 residues past where the read stops, is filled in from the germline J gene. V usage is TRBV7-8 and J usage is TRBJ2-3; a weak D match, TRBD1 (5 bases). V lost 6 bases, J lost 0 bases, and 19 bases lay in between. This CDR3 spans 17 amino acids. Germline V CDR1 and CDR2: SGHVS, FQNEAQ. Partial CDR3 DNA: TGTGCCAGCAGTCGCGGAATGGGGCTCCCTAGCACAGATACG. It encodes CASSRGMGLPSTDT. From start to end, the CDR3 is CASSRGMGLPSTDTQYF.

To note about this clone: The read ends 3 residues early relative to the CDR3; the germline J gene fills the gap. The J gene is TRBJ1-1, the V gene TRBV30, with TRBD1 as a possible D gene (6 bases). CDR3 size: 13 residues. The V gene's germline CDR1 is GTSNPN and CDR2 SVGIG (reference sequence). The germline V and J ends were trimmed by 1 base and 5 bases, with 11 bases remaining between them. The CDR3 DNA, read in part, is TGTGCCTGGAGTGGGACAGTGCTGACTGAA. This gives the protein CAWSGTVLTE. The whole CDR3 protein is CAWSGTVLTEAFF.

For this clone: The CDR3 is cut off 3 residues early in the read; its end comes from the germline J gene. The chain is built from TRBV14 and TRBJ1-2; 7 nucleotides line up with TRBD1. The CDR3 runs 13 residues. V lost 5 bases to trimming and J lost 4 bases; unmatched junction nucleotides: 4. Germline V gene data show CDR1 as SGHDN and CDR2 as FVKESK. The CDR3 spells CASSKDRFYGYTF. The sequenced part of the CDR3 DNA is TGTGCCAGCAGCAAGGACAGGTTCTATGGC.

Details on this clone: Read coverage stops 3 residues before the CDR3 terminus; the germline J gene supplies the remainder. The gene calls are TRBV7-2 and TRBJ1-6, with D tentatively TRBD1 (5 bases). CDR3 size: 15 residues. In germline, CDR1 is SGHTA, CDR2 FQGNSA. The chain's CDR3 is CASSPSAGEGWPLHF. CDR3 DNA (partial): TGTGCCAGCAGCCCGTCCGCGGGGGAAGGGTGGCCC.

With regard to this clone: From the germline J gene comes the end of the CDR3, since the read stops 3 residues before it. V usage is TRBV7-8 and J usage is TRBJ2-7, with D maybe TRBD2 (5 bases). Germline assignment: CDR1 SGHVS and CDR2 FQNEAQ. CDR3 length: 15 residues. V dropped 1 base and J dropped 0 bases, with 10 bases sitting between them. CDR3 residues: CASSLGPTSSYEQYF. The part of the CDR3 DNA that was read is TGTGCCAGCAGCTTAGGGCCTACTAGCTCCTACGAG.

On this clone: The sequenced fragment ends 3 residues before the CDR3 boundary, so the rest is inferred from the germline J gene. The V call is TRBV28, the J call TRBJ2-5; D is unresolved. The CDR3 covers 13 residues. With 6 bases removed from V and 2 bases from J, the gap between germline ends came to 10 bases. The germline gives CDR1 MDHEN, CDR2 SYDVKM. Incomplete CDR3 DNA: TGTGCCAGCAGATACACACAGCAAGAGACC. This translates into CASRYTQQET. The CDR3, in full, reads CASRYTQQETQYF.

For this clone: With the read ending 3 residues before the CDR3 end, the germline J gene is used to fill in that end. V is TRBV7-6 and J is TRBJ2-2; maybe TRBD1 (5 bases). V dropped 1 base and J dropped 6 bases, with 12 bases sitting between them. Germline V gives CDR1 SGHVS, CDR2 FNYEAQ. The length of the CDR3 is 15 residues. Partial CDR3 DNA: TGTGCCAGCAGCTTAGACCTCAGGGTTTCCGGGGAG. It translates to CASSLDLRVSGE. In full, the CDR3 is CASSLDLRVSGELFF.

The CDR3 loop is CASSLRRGAFHNEQFF. The CDR3 DNA, read in part, is TGTGCCAGCAGCCTTCGGCGGGGGGCCTTCCACAATGAG. This chain connects TRBV7-6 to TRBJ2-1, with 8 bases matching TRBD2. From the germline J gene comes the end of the CDR3, since the read stops 3 residues before it. CDR1 SGHVS and CDR2 FNYEAQ come from the germline V gene. The CDR3 has 16 residues. V dropped 5 bases and J dropped 5; count of bases not matched to a gene: 11.

Of note for this clone: Sequencing ends 3 residues short of the CDR3 end; the germline J gene provides the rest. This chain joins TRBV5-4 and TRBJ1-6; possibly TRBD1 for D (6 bases). Trimming took off 0 bases at V and 10 bases at J, with 14 bases between the two ends. In germline, CDR1 is SGHNT, CDR2 YYREEE (reference sequence). CDR3 length: 15 amino acids. The CDR3 protein is CASSLGRTVRSPLHF. The part of the CDR3 DNA that was read is TGTGCCAGCAGCTTGGGGCGGACAGTTAGATCACCC.

For this clone: The CDR3 end is not reached by the read, which stops 3 residues before it; the germline J gene fills it in. V is TRBV12-3 or TRBV12-4 and J is TRBJ1-1; D is unresolved. The V end lost 5 bases, the J end lost 2 bases, and 18 bases lay between the germline ends. The CDR3 has 16 residues. CDR3 DNA, as far as it was read: TGTGCCAGCAGTCCAGGTGGCGTACAGCTAAACACTGAA. Residues: CASSPGGVQLNTE. The CDR3 in its entirety is CASSPGGVQLNTEAFF.

In regard to this clone: From the germline J gene comes the end of the CDR3, since the read stops 3 residues before it. The V call is TRBV5-1, the J call TRBJ1-1, with 9 bases aligning to TRBD1. The CDR3 covers 14 residues. J lost 5 bases, V lost 7 bases, and 9 bases had no gene match. Germline V gene sequence: CDR1 SGHRS, CDR2 YFSETQ. This CDR3 is CASHPTGGETEAFF. The covered CDR3 bases are TGCGCCAGCCACCCGACAGGGGGAGAAACTGAA.

A remark on this clone: Read coverage stops 3 residues before the CDR3 terminus; the germline J gene supplies the remainder. The V call is TRBV5-1, the J call TRBJ2-3; no definite D call. V lost 0 bases and J 4 bases, leaving 9 bases between the germline ends. The length of the CDR3 is 14 residues. In germline, CDR1 is SGHRS, CDR2 YFSETQ. CDR3: CASSLEGWADTQYF. The CDR3 bases that were read are TGCGCCAGCAGCTTGGAAGGGTGGGCAGATACG.

On this clone itself: The read comes to an end 3 residues before the CDR3 does, leaving the germline J gene to fill in the end. This chain connects TRBV20-1 to TRBJ1-2; possible D gene TRBD1, 6 bases. Trimming cost V 6 bases and J 1 base, with 18 bases left between them. The CDR3 runs 15 residues. Per the germline V gene, CDR1 is DFQATT and CDR2 is SNEGSKA (reference sequence). The chain's CDR3 is CSASMDSTLNYGYTF. Partial CDR3 DNA: TGCAGTGCGAGCATGGACAGTACACTTAACTATGGC.

As concerns this clone: Read coverage stops 3 residues before the CDR3 terminus; the germline J gene supplies the remainder. V gene TRBV7-2 combines with J gene TRBJ1-1; 7 bases are shared with TRBD1. The CDR3 sequence is 14 residues long. Germline values: CDR1 SGHTA, CDR2 FQGNSA. The CDR3 is CASSLHPDRVEAFF. Incomplete CDR3 DNA: TGTGCCAGCAGCTTACACCCTGACAGGGTCGAA.

As for this clone: The observed sequence ends 3 residues before the CDR3 terminus, with the missing tail filled in from the germline J gene. The gene calls are TRBV7-2 and TRBJ1-5, with 8 bases lining up with TRBD1. This CDR3 has 15 residues. The V gene's germline CDR1 is SGHTA and CDR2 FQGNSA. V shed 3 bases, J shed 5 bases, and the junction held 6 bases outside the gene matches. CDR3 in amino acids: CASSFDRGKDQPQHF. The CDR3 DNA, read in part, is TGTGCCAGCAGCTTTGACAGGGGAAAGGATCAGCCC. Variable domain in full (rest from reference TRBV7-2 and TRBJ1-5): GAGVSQSPSNKVTEKGKDVELRCDPISGHTALYWYRQSLGQGLEFLIYFQGNSAPDKSGLPSDRFSAERTGGSVSTLTIQRTQQEDSAVYLCASSFDRGKDQPQHFGDGTRLSIL.

Concerning this clone: The read ends 3 residues before the CDR3 terminus; that terminus is restored from the germline J gene. The V and J genes are TRBV27 and TRBJ2-7, with 12 positions matching TRBD2. V gave up 6 bases and J gave up 3 bases; unmatched junction bases: 0. CDR3 length equals 13 residues. Germline V gives CDR1 MNHEY, CDR2 SMNVEV (reference sequence). Incomplete CDR3 DNA: TGTGCCAGCAGGACTAGCGGGGGCTACGAG. Encoded protein: CASRTSGGYE. The complete CDR3 reads CASRTSGGYEQYF.

Worth noting for this clone: The read finishes 3 residues shy of the CDR3 end, and the germline J gene is used to complete it. The genes are TRBV5-1 and TRBJ1-2; D gene unclear. The CDR3 runs 15 residues. V was shortened by 0 bases and J by 4 bases, with 13 bases between the two germline ends. Germline V gene data show CDR1 as SGHRS and CDR2 as YFSETQ. The CDR3 sequence is CASSLDKVTGYGYTF. The part of the CDR3 DNA that was read is TGCGCCAGCAGCTTGGATAAGGTTACGGGCTATGGC.